This T cell receptor (beta chain) was recovered during a study of vaccination effects on CD4 cells after COVID-19. Notes on the study in general: In the study, convalescent patients were few, and early post-infection timepoints were absent.

The CDR3 is 11 residues long. Trimming pared 9 bases from V and 4 bases from J, leaving 5 bases between. Germline V gene sequence: CDR1 KGHDR, CDR2 SFDVKD. To note about this clone: Its target is not known.

Clones were sequenced by immunoSEQ multiplex PCR, and TCRdb holds only the in-frame ones, with some missing. The table includes 70,000 to 95,000 clones, under 80% detected once. In the ViraFEST assay, antigen-specific CD4+ clonotypes were identified by expansion after peptide-pool stimulation. Researchers isolated CD4+ T cells once less than 13 days of culture had elapsed. Two doses of either BNT162b2 or mRNA-1273 were given to each participant. This clonotype originated in a human donor who received a COVID-19 vaccine. The chain is built from TRBV24-1 and TRBJ2-2, with D tentatively TRBD1 (5 bases). The material was CD4+ T cells from PBMCs cultured with HCoV-OC43 spike peptides, obtained after COVID-19 vaccination. Noted subset: HCoV-OC43 spike overlapping peptide pool stimulation. The CDR3 is CATGATGELFF. The CDR3 nucleotides are TGTGCCACCGGGGCCACCGGGGAGCTGTTTTTT.